One sample yielded the 16 T cell receptor beta chains listed below, sequenced in a study of blood T cells in healthy people across ages. It was with a sample-barcoded 5' primer and a J-beta primer mix that a second PCR of roughly 7 to 12 cycles was run. TCRdb ran MiXCR on the 5' RACE reads and lists one entry per CDR3 protein. The repertoire holds about 290,000 distinct CDR3 sequences, 25% to 30% seen once, with approximately 30% in the top ten. Sequencing was carried out using blood. The receptors originated from a woman in her sixties or seventies in good health.

This clonotype was seen once. The J gene is TRBJ2-1, the V gene TRBV20-1, with 7 bases fitting TRBD2. The CDR3 length is 12 residues. Germline CDR1 reads DFQATT; CDR2 reads SNEGSKA (reference sequence). J was trimmed by 4 bases and V by 5 bases; bases with no gene match: 2. The CDR3 reads CSASGGYNEQFF. The CDR3 DNA is TGCAGTGCTTCGGGGGGATACAATGAGCAGTTCTTC.

CDR3 coding DNA: TGTGCCAGCAGCTCCCCCCGAGCGGAGTGGAGGGACTACACAGATACGCAGTATTTT. Protein: CASSSPRAEWRDYTDTQYF. V is TRBV7-8 and J is TRBJ2-3; 7 bases are a match to TRBD2. Per the germline V gene, CDR1 is SGHVS and CDR2 is FQNEAQ. With 4 bases clipped from V and 2 bases from J, the junction kept 18 bases outside the gene matches. There are 19 residues in the CDR3.

Regarding this clonotype: This sequence may be a read error, since a much larger clone differs from it by one base. The rearrangement links TRBV29-1 to TRBJ2-7; TRBD1 is a possible D gene (6 bases). This CDR3 region has 11 residues. Trimming cost V 4 bases and J 4 bases, with 8 bases left between them. Germline V CDR1 and CDR2: SQVTM, ANQGSEA. The CDR3 spells CSVVQGYEQYF. CDR3 sequence (DNA): TGCAGCGTTGTACAGGGTTACGAGCAGTACTTC.

The V gene is TRBV29-1, the J gene TRBJ1-1; a weak D match, TRBD1 (6 bases). The CDR3 runs to 13 residues. The V end lost 6 bases, the J end lost 1 base, and 12 bases lay between the germline ends. Per the germline V gene, CDR1 is SQVTM and CDR2 is ANQGSEA. Here the CDR3 DNA reads TGCAGCGTACGAGAGGGGGGGAACACTGAAGCTTTCTTT. This gives the protein CSVREGGNTEAFF.

This clonotype occurred a few times. The chain is built from TRBV20-1 and TRBJ2-5; D may be TRBD2 (5 bases). The DNA end is more similar to TRBJ2-7, so the J call may be wrong. CDR3 length: 17 amino acids. Germline CDR1 DFQATT, CDR2 SNEGSKA (reference sequence). CDR3 sequence: CSAPNSGGPSASYEQYF. Here the CDR3 DNA reads TGCAGTGCTCCTAATTCAGGCGGGCCAAGTGCTTCCTACGAGCAGTACTTC.

The chain employs TRBV29-1 and TRBJ2-7, with a weak D call TRBD1 (6 bases). Per germline, CDR1 SQVTM and CDR2 ANQGSEA. The V end was cut by 2 bases, the J end by 2 bases, with 7 bases between. This CDR3 spans 12 amino acids. Here the CDR3 DNA reads TGCAGCGTTGAACAGGGGCCCTACGAGCAGTACTTC. Translating gives CSVEQGPYEQYF.

This clonotype was seen a handful of times. The chain uses TRBV15 and TRBJ2-2; D is possibly TRBD1 (6 bases). V lost 8 bases and J 3 bases, leaving 19 bases between the germline ends. Germline assignment: CDR1 LNHNV and CDR2 YYDKDF (reference sequence). This CDR3 spans 16 amino acids. CDR3 DNA: TGTGCCACCGCAAGACAGGAATCAACTTACACCGGGGAGCTGTTTTTT. Protein: CATARQESTYTGELFF. The variable domain in full, completed from reference TRBV15 and TRBJ2-2, reads DAMVIQNPRYQVTQFGKPVTLSCSQTLNHNVMYWYQQKSSQAPKLLFHYYDKDFNNEADTPDNFQSRRPNTSFCFLDIRSPGLGDTAMYLCATARQESTYTGELFFGEGSRLTVL.

The V and J genes are TRBV9 and TRBJ2-5; the match to TRBD2 covers 8 bases. The J call is doubtful: the DNA matches TRBJ2-1 better. This CDR3 is 15 amino acids long. Germline-derived CDR1 and CDR2 are SGDLS and YYNGEE. The CDR3 protein is CASSARGTSLPEQFF. The CDR3 DNA is TGTGCCAGCAGCGCAAGGGGGACTAGTTTACCTGAGCAGTTCTTC.

The sample holds a few counts of this clonotype. CDR3: CASSPSTTEAFF. CDR3 DNA: TGTGCCAGCAGCCCCTCGACTACTGAAGCTTTCTTT. The V call is TRBV7-6, the J call TRBJ1-1; D is unresolved. Germline loops: CDR1 SGHVS, CDR2 FNYEAQ. The germline V and J ends were trimmed by 5 bases and 5 bases, with 9 bases remaining between them. The CDR3 is 12 amino acids.

This chain connects TRBV7-3 to TRBJ2-1; TRBD2 matches at 10 bases. CDR3 length: 15 amino acids. Trimming took 5 bases from V and 8 from J; bases not matched to a gene: 9. Germline CDR1 and CDR2: SGHTA and FQGTGA. The CDR3 region has the DNA TGTGCCAGCAGCGTCATAGCGGGAGGAGCGGATGAGCAGTTCTTC. Encoded protein: CASSVIAGGADEQFF.

The table lists this clonotype with a few counts. The chain is built from TRBV7-2 and TRBJ2-5; no definite D call. The ends were cut back, 2 bases at V and 1 base at J, with 5 bases in the middle. The length of the CDR3 is 13 residues. The germline CDR1 and CDR2 sequences are SGHTA and FQGNSA. This chain's CDR3 is CASSLMRQETQYF. CDR3 DNA: TGTGCCAGCAGCTTAATGCGCCAAGAGACCCAGTACTTC.

This sequence joins TRBV20-1 and TRBJ2-7; the D call may be TRBD1 or TRBD2 (6 bases each). The V and J ends lost 3 bases and 2 bases respectively, with 11 bases between them. Germline V CDR1 and CDR2: DFQATT, SNEGSKA (reference sequence). The length of the CDR3 is 13 residues. Written as DNA, the CDR3 is TGCAGTGCTAGCCGGGGGCCTCCCTACGAGCAGTACTTC. Residues: CSASRGPPYEQYF.

This clonotype was counted a few times. The gene calls are TRBV14 and TRBJ2-5; maybe TRBD2 (5 bases). The assigned J gene may be wrong: the sequence end matches TRBJ2-1 better. CDR1 SGHDN and CDR2 FVKESK come from the germline V gene. CDR3 length: 13 residues. CDR3 region: CASSQAQAGEQFF. For the CDR3, the DNA is TGTGCCAGCAGCCAAGCCCAGGCGGGCGAGCAGTTCTTC.

This clonotype was seen a handful of times. This chain links TRBV7-2 with TRBJ2-4; D gene ambiguous. Germline V CDR1 and CDR2: SGHTA, FQGNSA. The CDR3 loop spans 16 amino acids. V was cut by 2 bases and J by 3 bases, with 14 bases left in between. CDR3 DNA sequence: TGTGCCAGCAGCTTATTGTTTGATAAAGGCAAAAACATTCAGTACTTC. It is translated as CASSLLFDKGKNIQYF.

A few counts support this clonotype. This rearrangement joins TRBV20-1 to TRBJ1-2; tentatively, D is TRBD1 (5 bases). The CDR3 is made up of 14 amino acids. From germline, CDR1 is DFQATT and CDR2 SNEGSKA (reference sequence). Trimming stripped 6 bases from V and 4 bases from J, with 18 bases between. CDR3 residues: CSAPTQGVTYGYTF. CDR3 coding DNA: TGCAGTGCCCCTACCCAGGGAGTCACCTATGGCTACACCTTC.

The chain links TRBV12-3 or TRBV12-4 to TRBJ2-4; 7 bases align to TRBD1. The CDR3 is 15 amino acids. After removal of 3 bases from V and 0 bases from J, the junction contained 2 bases not matched to a gene. CDR3 bases: TGTGCCAGCAGTTTGACAGGGTCAGCCAAAAACATTCAGTACTTC. This gives the protein CASSLTGSAKNIQYF.